The rows below give T cell receptor beta chains drawn from one sample of a study of T cell responses to AZD1222 COVID-19 vaccine. Sequencing used immunoSEQ multiplex PCR; TCRdb keeps in-frame clones, though not all of them. Of about 130,000 clones in the sample, 93% are singletons; the top ten hold roughly 0.91%. Sequenced here: peripheral blood, sampled on day 0 of AZD1222 vaccination. The receptors derive from an adult in good health. Each CDR3 is given with its conserved first and last residue.

j_call v_call cdr3_aa
TRBJ1-2 TRBV7-6 CASSQQGRLGYTF
TRBJ1-2 TRBV18 CASSPPQGSVGGYTF
TRBJ1-1 TRBV7-3 CASSLEWQGASEAFF
TRBJ2-4 TRBV4-2 CASSQDHRVAGERDIQYF
TRBJ2-4 TRBV3-1/TRBV3-2 CASSRRGKNIQYF
TRBJ1-2 TRBV27 CASSSRGYGYTF
TRBJ1-2 TRBV5-5 CASSLQGYYGYTF
TRBJ1-1 TRBV9 CASSVDIMNTEAFF
TRBJ1-1 TRBV6-5 CASSWSGSGKEAFF
TRBJ2-3 TRBV7-9 CATSGAPFRISTDTQYF
TRBJ1-5 TRBV19 CASGRQNDQPQHF
TRBJ1-1 TRBV29-1 CSVEESGDGEAFF
TRBJ1-1 TRBV7-9 CASSLGTGRGEAFF
TRBJ1-1 TRBV15 CATSTGTGGTEAFF
TRBJ1-1 TRBV7-9 CASSLREGSTEAFF
TRBJ1-2 TRBV15 CATSSSGEGLEGYTF
TRBJ2-3 TRBV2 CASSLRLAGGWDTDTQYF
TRBJ1-6 TRBV5-1 CASSLEGSGSPLHF
TRBJ2-5 TRBV6-6 CASSSYRGGDQETQYF
TRBJ1-1 TRBV30 CAWRSGLDTEAFF
TRBJ1-1 TRBV30 CAWSGKGQGQGEAFF
TRBJ2-7 TRBV12-3/TRBV12-4 CASTLGSPYEQYF
TRBJ2-1 TRBV5-1 CASSPEGGIAAGHEQFF
TRBJ1-1 TRBV19 CASSSIWSTEAFF
TRBJ2-7 TRBV10-2 CASRGRGRDEQYF
TRBJ2-2 TRBV2 CASSVGGAGELFF
TRBJ1-6 TRBV19 CASSEFRGRGSPLHF
TRBJ1-4 TRBV30 CACVTGWSGAANEKLFF
TRBJ2-7 TRBV5-8 CASSLVGFSYEQYF
TRBJ2-3 TRBV6-1 CASSEARTGDTQYF
TRBJ1-3 TRBV4-2 CASSRVRTGGSGNTIYF
TRBJ2-5 TRBV18 CASSPPGGETQYF
TRBJ1-4 TRBV4-1 CASSQLPGQTWEKLFF
TRBJ2-7 TRBV7-8 CASRPWGGYEQYF
TRBJ2-3 TRBV7-9 CASSLVTGGTDTQYF
TRBJ1-2 TRBV11-2 CASSSQGHGGYGYTF
TRBJ2-7 TRBV2 CASRWGAEQYF
TRBJ1-6 TRBV5-6 CASSPPGSNSPLHF
TRBJ1-2 TRBV25-1 CASSEYMGIGYTF
TRBJ1-4 TRBV4-2 CASSPHSTTNEKLFF
TRBJ1-5 TRBV24-1 CATSDSRGGSNQPQHF
TRBJ2-2 TRBV13 CASSSRQNTGELFF